Each of the 29 T cell receptor beta chains below was sequenced from the same sample in a study of T cell repertoires in cytomegalovirus infection. The antigens of these receptors remain unknown. One entry per CDR3 protein, called by TCRdb with MiXCR from the reads. The sample yields 400,000 to 600,000 distinct CDR3 sequences, 42% seen once. The sample here was cultured PBMCs, taken from culture after CMV antigen stimulation. The receptor set was obtained from a human donor in good health (CMV status not recorded). Some clones in this sample may be carry-over from other donors' samples.

This clonotype was seen a single time. Just one base apart from a much larger clone, this may be a read error. This chain connects TRBV7-2 to TRBJ1-1; TRBD1 matches 8 bases. Germline V lookup: CDR1 SGHTA, CDR2 FQGNSA. This CDR3 contains 17 residues. DNA for the CDR3: TGTGCCAGCAATAGCGACGGGACAGGTCCCTTGAACACTGAAACTTTCTTT. This translates into CASNSDGTGPLNTETFF. Full variable domain (rest looked up from reference TRBV7-2 and TRBJ1-1): GAGVSQSPSNKVTEKGKDVELRCDPISGHTALYWYRQSLGQGLEFLIYFQGNSAPDKSGLPSDRFSAERTGGSVSTLTIQRTQQEDSAVYLCASNSDGTGPLNTETFFGQGTRLTVV.

With respect to this clonotype: At one end the junction does not follow the germline gene, possibly because of a read error. This chain uses TRBV4-2 with TRBJ1-2; no firm D call. The CDR3 spans 11 residues. Germline V lookup: CDR1 LGHNA, CDR2 YNFKEQ. The CDR3 protein is CASSQNFGYTF. CDR3 coding DNA: TGTGCCAGCAGCCAAAACTTTGGCTACACCTTC.

This chain connects TRBV4-1 to TRBJ1-4; no definite D call. Germline CDR1 reads MGHRA; CDR2 reads YSYEKL. CDR3 length: 15 amino acids. Trimming cost V 2 bases and J 4 bases, with 11 bases left between them. CDR3 nucleotide sequence: TGCGCCAGCAGCCAACCAGGTGGGAATAATGAAAAACTGTTTTTT. It is translated as CASSQPGGNNEKLFF.

The gene calls are TRBV12-3 or TRBV12-4 and TRBJ2-1; 9 nucleotides match TRBD1. V lost 6 bases, J lost 7 bases, and 7 bases stayed unmatched. The CDR3 extends over 14 amino acids. The CDR3 here is CASSGEQGANEQFF. CDR3 coding DNA: TGTGCCAGCAGCGGCGAACAGGGGGCTAATGAGCAGTTCTTC.

In DNA form, the CDR3 reads TGTGCCAGCAGCGAAATTTCGGATGCTGGCTACACCTTC. It encodes CASSEISDAGYTF. This chain joins TRBV7-2 and TRBJ1-2, with no clear D. This CDR3 is 13 amino acids long. Germline CDR1 reads SGHTA; CDR2 reads FQGNSA. V shed 5 bases and J shed 7 bases, with 14 bases lying between them.

V and J are TRBV7-2 and TRBJ2-1, with D perhaps matching TRBD2 (5 bases). The V gene's germline CDR1 is SGHTA and CDR2 FQGNSA. The CDR3 extends over 15 amino acids. The V gene lost 3 bases and the J gene lost 6 bases, with 15 bases spanning the gap. In DNA, the CDR3 is TGTGCCAGCAGCTTCCCTAACGCGGGTCCCAATGAGCAGTTCTTC. This codes for CASSFPNAGPNEQFF.

In its sample, this clonotype was seen once. This chain uses TRBV15 with TRBJ2-3; weak D call: TRBD2 (6 bases). This CDR3 is 17 amino acids long. Germline CDR1 and CDR2: LNHNV and YYDKDF (reference sequence). Deletions cut 0 bases from V and 4 bases from J, with 17 bases between. The CDR3, as DNA: TGTGCCACCAGCAGAGATCTCGTCGGGAGAGGAGCAGATACGCAGTATTTT. Translating it yields CATSRDLVGRGADTQYF.

This rearrangement joins TRBV7-9 to TRBJ1-2, with TRBD1 as a possible D gene (5 bases). The CDR3 length is 14 residues. Trimming took off 1 base at V and 4 bases at J, with 10 bases between the two ends. Germline V lookup: CDR1 SEHNR, CDR2 FQNEAQ (reference sequence). The CDR3 DNA is TGTGCCAGCAGCTTAGGGACTGGGACCTATGGCTACACCTTC. Its protein is CASSLGTGTYGYTF.

The chain couples TRBV11-2 to TRBJ2-5, with TRBD2 matching over 7 bases. Trimming at V came to 2 bases and at J to 3 bases, leaving 6 bases not matched to a gene. Germline V gene sequence: CDR1 SGHAT, CDR2 FQNNGV. The CDR3 sequence is 15 residues long. The CDR3 sequence: CASSLTPGREETQYF. CDR3 nucleotide sequence: TGTGCCAGCAGCTTAACCCCGGGGAGGGAAGAGACCCAGTACTTC.

This clonotype was seen only a few times. One junction end disagrees with the germline gene, perhaps due to a read error. This chain joins TRBV12-3 or TRBV12-4 and TRBJ1-1; 10 nucleotides agree with TRBD1. The CDR3 runs to 13 residues. The CDR3 coding sequence is TGTGCCAGCAGTTTAGCGCTCGGGACAGGGGAGGTCTTT. Translated: CASSLALGTGEVF.

This clonotype was seen at least ten times. This sequence joins TRBV7-2 and TRBJ2-3; D might be TRBD2 (5 bases). Deletions cut 6 bases from V and 3 bases from J, with 13 bases between. This CDR3 is 14 amino acids long. Germline CDR1 and CDR2: SGHTA and FQGNSA. CDR3: CASSTDPGTDTQYF. CDR3 bases: TGTGCCAGCAGTACAGACCCGGGGACAGATACGCAGTATTTT.

This chain connects TRBV15 to TRBJ2-1, with 8 positions matching TRBD2. Germline CDR1 and CDR2: LNHNV and YYDKDF (reference sequence). The CDR3 contains 18 residues. Losses at the gene ends were 0 bases for V and 4 bases for J; bases not matched to a gene: 11. The CDR3 loop is CATSRDWGAGGRYNEQFF. In DNA form, the CDR3 reads TGTGCCACCAGCAGAGATTGGGGCGCGGGGGGCAGGTACAATGAGCAGTTCTTC.

This rearrangement joins TRBV14 to TRBJ2-2; D uncertain. The CDR3 sequence is 15 residues long. Germline CDR1 SGHDN, CDR2 FVKESK. Trimming took 1 base from V and 4 from J, leaving 10 bases between them. This CDR3 reads CASSQGWPSTGELFF. CDR3 DNA: TGTGCCAGCAGCCAAGGTTGGCCGAGCACCGGGGAGCTGTTTTTT.

This clonotype has at least ten counts. This rearrangement joins TRBV7-6 to TRBJ2-5; D might be TRBD2 (7 bases). The V end was cut by 1 base, the J end by 1 base, with 10 bases between. The CDR3 runs to 15 residues. Germline V gene lookup returns CDR1 SGHVS and CDR2 FNYEAQ. CDR3 bases: TGTGCCAGCAGCTTAGAGGGGGGGCTCCAAGAGACCCAGTACTTC. It encodes CASSLEGGLQETQYF.

This clonotype was picked up a small number of times. The rearrangement uses TRBV24-1 and TRBJ2-5; D is possibly TRBD2 (6 bases). V was cut by 2 bases and J by 4 bases, with 13 bases left in between. CDR1 is KGHDR, CDR2 SFDVKD, per germline. The CDR3 is made up of 15 amino acids. The CDR3: CATSDWGEYGETQYF. CDR3 nucleotide sequence: TGTGCCACCAGTGATTGGGGGGAATATGGAGAGACCCAGTACTTC.

This sequence joins TRBV5-4 and TRBJ2-5; D is possibly TRBD2 (7 bases). The CDR3 has 16 amino acids. Germline CDR1 and CDR2: SGHNT and YYREEE (reference sequence). Trimming took 0 bases from V and 5 from J, leaving 17 bases between them. In DNA, the CDR3 is TGTGCCAGCAGCTTGGCCGTAGGGGGGGCCGGGGAGACCCAGTACTTC. Translating gives CASSLAVGGAGETQYF.

The rearrangement uses TRBV4-3 and TRBJ1-4; D may be TRBD1 (6 bases). The CDR3 covers 15 residues. V was shortened by 6 bases and J by 0 bases, with 11 bases between the two germline ends. Germline loops: CDR1 LGHNA, CDR2 YSLEER. Here the CDR3 DNA reads TGCGCCAGCAGGGGGGGGGCTGCAACTAATGAAAAACTGTTTTTT. It translates to CASRGGAATNEKLFF.

The chain uses TRBV11-2 and TRBJ2-1; tentative D call: TRBD2 (5 bases). V was trimmed by 4 bases and J by 1 base, leaving 20 bases between them. Germline CDR1 reads SGHAT; CDR2 reads FQNNGV. This CDR3 comprises 18 residues. This chain's CDR3 is CASSSRVSAAFSYNEQFF. CDR3 DNA: TGTGCCAGCAGCTCACGGGTTAGCGCAGCCTTTTCCTACAATGAGCAGTTCTTC.

This clonotype appeared a few times. The chain links TRBV6-5 to TRBJ1-2, with a possible D match to TRBD1 (5 bases). Trimming took 0 bases from V and 3 from J, leaving 8 bases between them. This CDR3 comprises 14 residues. Germline loops: CDR1 MNHEY, CDR2 SVGAGI. CDR3 DNA: TGTGCCAGCAGTTACTCGGGGCATTACTATGGCTACACCTTC. It translates to CASSYSGHYYGYTF.

This chain joins TRBV19 and TRBJ1-5; tentatively, D is TRBD1 (5 bases). V was cut by 11 bases and J by 2 bases, with 13 bases left in between. Germline CDR1 and CDR2: LNHDA and SQIVND (reference sequence). The CDR3 extends over 13 amino acids. CDR3 sequence: CAGGKGGNQPQHF. CDR3 DNA: TGTGCCGGGGGAAAGGGTGGCAATCAGCCCCAGCATTTT.

This clonotype was detected only once. The chain uses TRBV28 and TRBJ1-1; D is undetermined. CDR3 length: 13 residues. Germline-derived CDR1 and CDR2 are MDHEN and SYDVKM. V was cut by 4 bases and J by 3 bases, with 9 bases left in between. The CDR3 sequence: CASSSSWYTEAFF. The CDR3 DNA reads as TGTGCCAGCAGTTCTTCATGGTACACTGAAGCTTTCTTT.

This clonotype was picked up a small number of times. CDR3: CASSFRTNEQYF. CDR3 sequence (DNA): TGTGCCAGCAGTTTCCGGACCAACGAGCAGTACTTC. The rearrangement uses TRBV12-3 or TRBV12-4 and TRBJ2-7, with D hard to call. V gave up 3 bases and J gave up 5 bases, with 8 bases separating them. This CDR3 is 12 amino acids long.

The chain uses TRBV28 and TRBJ1-3, with D unresolved. The V gene's germline CDR1 is MDHEN and CDR2 SYDVKM. CDR3 length: 14 residues. V lost 4 bases, J lost 4 bases, and 11 bases lay in between. CDR3 sequence: CASSSRPRGNTIYF. The CDR3 coding sequence is TGTGCCAGCAGTTCTCGGCCCCGAGGAAACACCATATATTTT.

The V and J genes are TRBV5-6 and TRBJ1-2; 10 bases match TRBD1. Germline V CDR1 and CDR2: SGHDT, YYEEEE. J gave up 2 bases and V 0 bases, and 4 bases lay outside the gene matches. There are 16 residues in the CDR3. The CDR3 region is CASSLGQGAWNYGYTF. The DNA of the CDR3 is TGTGCCAGCAGCTTGGGACAGGGGGCCTGGAACTATGGCTACACCTTC.

The chain couples TRBV15 to TRBJ2-7; D is perhaps TRBD1 or TRBD2 (5 bases each). The CDR3 covers 15 residues. V dropped 5 bases and J dropped 2 bases, with 16 bases sitting between them. The V gene's germline CDR1 is LNHNV and CDR2 YYDKDF (reference sequence). This CDR3 is CATSFGRGSPYEQYF. CDR3 nucleotide sequence: TGTGCCACCAGCTTTGGACGGGGCAGTCCCTACGAGCAGTACTTC.

The genes are TRBV6-2 or TRBV6-3 and TRBJ2-7, with D possibly matching TRBD1 (6 bases). Germline CDR1 reads MNHEY; CDR2 reads SVGEGT. Trimming took 8 bases from V and 0 from J, leaving 8 bases between them. This CDR3 has 12 amino acids. The CDR3 is CASEDSSYEQYF. CDR3 DNA: TGTGCCAGCGAGGACAGCTCCTACGAGCAGTACTTC.

Only one count was recorded for this clonotype. The genes are TRBV11-2 and TRBJ2-3; D remains unclear. There are 14 residues in the CDR3. Trimming removed 4 bases from V and 6 bases from J, with 14 bases in between. From germline, CDR1 is SGHAT and CDR2 FQNNGV. The CDR3 is CASSSPPTADTQYF. In nucleotides, the CDR3 is TGTGCCAGCAGCTCCCCCCCCACGGCTGATACGCAGTATTTT.

This chain links TRBV7-9 with TRBJ2-3, with 9 positions matching TRBD2. Germline V lookup: CDR1 SEHNR, CDR2 FQNEAQ (reference sequence). The CDR3 sequence is 17 residues long. With 1 base clipped from V and 4 bases from J, the junction kept 9 bases outside the gene matches. For the CDR3, the DNA is TGTGCCAGCAGCTTAGAGGACAGCGGGGGGTTCGCAGATACGCAGTATTTT. This encodes CASSLEDSGGFADTQYF.

J is TRBJ1-3 and V is TRBV7-4, with D perhaps matching TRBD1 (5 bases). V was trimmed by 5 bases and J by 8 bases, leaving 25 bases between them. The length of the CDR3 is 17 residues. CDR1 is SGHVT and CDR2 is SQSDAQ in the germline V gene. The CDR3 DNA reads TGTGCCAGCAGCCAGAAAGAGCGACAGAGGGTCCTATACACCATATATTTT. Its protein product is CASSQKERQRVLYTIYF.